The 2 T cell receptor beta chains in this list originate from one sample, sequenced in a study of blood T cell repertoires in COVID-19. Sequencing was performed with immunoSEQ multiplex PCR; in TCRdb, only in-frame clones are kept and a portion is missing. The sample records over 30,000 clones, around four fifths being singletons. The material sequenced was peripheral blood. These receptor sequences come from an elderly man with active or convalescent COVID-19.

The chain carries TRBV9 and TRBJ2-7, with TRBD1 matching over 8 bases. V was pared by 3 bases and J by 6 bases, with 11 bases of the junction left unmatched. CDR3 length: 15 amino acids. The germline gives CDR1 SGDLS, CDR2 YYNGEE. CDR3 residues: CASSAHQGAEGEQYF. In DNA, the CDR3 is TGTGCCAGCAGCGCACATCAGGGGGCGGAGGGCGAGCAGTACTTC.

The V gene is TRBV7-2, the J gene TRBJ2-7, with 8 bases fitting TRBD2. The CDR3 runs to 15 residues. V gave up 5 bases and J gave up 0 bases; unmatched junction bases: 6. CDR1 is SGHTA, CDR2 FQGNSA, per germline. CDR3 nucleotide sequence: TGTGCCAGCAGCCCGGGGGGGCCTGGCTCCTACGAGCAGTACTTC. Protein product: CASSPGGPGSYEQYF.